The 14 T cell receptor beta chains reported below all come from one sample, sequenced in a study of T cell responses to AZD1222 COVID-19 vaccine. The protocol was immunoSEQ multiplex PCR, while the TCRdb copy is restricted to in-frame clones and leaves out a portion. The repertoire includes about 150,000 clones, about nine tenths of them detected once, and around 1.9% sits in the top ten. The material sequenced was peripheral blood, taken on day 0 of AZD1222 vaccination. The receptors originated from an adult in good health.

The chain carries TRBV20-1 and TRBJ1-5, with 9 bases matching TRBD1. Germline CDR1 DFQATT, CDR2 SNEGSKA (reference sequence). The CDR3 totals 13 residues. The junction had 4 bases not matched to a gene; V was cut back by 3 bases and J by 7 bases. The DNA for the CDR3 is TGCAGTGCTAGTGGACAGGGGCGGCAGCCCCAGCATTTT. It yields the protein CSASGQGRQPQHF.

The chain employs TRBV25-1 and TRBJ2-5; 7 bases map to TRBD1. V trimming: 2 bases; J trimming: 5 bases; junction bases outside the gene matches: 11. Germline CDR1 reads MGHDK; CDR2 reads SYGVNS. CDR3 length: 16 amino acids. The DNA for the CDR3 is TGTGCCAGCAGTGAACCCAAACGGACAGGCGTGGAGACCCAGTACTTC. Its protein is CASSEPKRTGVETQYF.

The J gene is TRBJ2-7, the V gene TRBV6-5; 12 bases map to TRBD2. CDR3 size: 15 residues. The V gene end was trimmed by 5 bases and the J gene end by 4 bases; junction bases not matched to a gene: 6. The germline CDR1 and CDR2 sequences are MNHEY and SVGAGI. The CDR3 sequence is CASSPRTSGKYEQYF. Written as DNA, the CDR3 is TGTGCCAGCAGTCCTCGGACTAGCGGGAAGTACGAGCAGTACTTC.

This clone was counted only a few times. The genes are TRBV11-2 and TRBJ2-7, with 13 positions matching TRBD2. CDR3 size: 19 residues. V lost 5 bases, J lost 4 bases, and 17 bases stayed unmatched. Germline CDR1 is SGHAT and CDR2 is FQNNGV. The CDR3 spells CASSATTSGRVAKSYEQYF. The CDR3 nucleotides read TGTGCCAGCAGCGCTACCACTAGCGGGAGGGTCGCAAAGAGTTACGAGCAGTACTTC.

The CDR3 nucleotides read TGTGCCAGCAGCTTACAGGGGTTGCAGACCCAGTACTTC. Translated, it gives CASSLQGLQTQYF. The chain has TRBV5-8 and TRBJ2-5; 7 bases map to TRBD1. V dropped 2 bases and J dropped 6; count of bases not matched to a gene: 4. Germline loops: CDR1 SGHTS, CDR2 YDEGEE. The CDR3 runs to 13 residues.

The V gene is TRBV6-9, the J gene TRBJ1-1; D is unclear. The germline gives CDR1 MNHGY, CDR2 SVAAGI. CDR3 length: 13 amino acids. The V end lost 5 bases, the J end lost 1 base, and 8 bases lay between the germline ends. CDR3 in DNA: TGTGCCAGCAGTGCGTCACCGAACACTGAAGCTTTCTTT. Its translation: CASSASPNTEAFF.

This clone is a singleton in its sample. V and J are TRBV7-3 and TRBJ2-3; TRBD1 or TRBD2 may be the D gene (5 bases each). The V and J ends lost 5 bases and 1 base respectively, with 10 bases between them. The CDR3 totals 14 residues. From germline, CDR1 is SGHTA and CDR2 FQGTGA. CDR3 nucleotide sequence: TGTGCCAGCAGCCCAGAGGGGCGCACAGATACGCAGTATTTT. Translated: CASSPEGRTDTQYF.

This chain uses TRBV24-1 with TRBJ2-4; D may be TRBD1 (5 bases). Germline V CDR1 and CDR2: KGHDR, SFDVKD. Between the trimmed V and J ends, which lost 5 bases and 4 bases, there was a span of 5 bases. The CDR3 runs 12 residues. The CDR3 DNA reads TGTGCCACCAGTGGACAGAAAAACATTCAGTACTTC. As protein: CATSGQKNIQYF.

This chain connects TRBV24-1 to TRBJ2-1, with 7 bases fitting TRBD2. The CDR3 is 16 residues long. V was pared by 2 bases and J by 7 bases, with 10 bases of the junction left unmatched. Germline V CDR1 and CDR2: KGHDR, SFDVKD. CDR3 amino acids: CATSDSAPGLSNEQFF. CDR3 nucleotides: TGTGCCACCAGTGATTCTGCTCCGGGACTATCTAATGAGCAGTTCTTC.

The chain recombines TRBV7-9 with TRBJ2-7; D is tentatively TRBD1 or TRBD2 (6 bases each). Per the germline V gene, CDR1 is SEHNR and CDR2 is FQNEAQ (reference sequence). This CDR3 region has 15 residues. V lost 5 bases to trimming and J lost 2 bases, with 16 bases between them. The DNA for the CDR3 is TGTGCCAGCAGCACCCGGGGGCTTCATCCCTACGAGCAGTACTTC. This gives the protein CASSTRGLHPYEQYF.

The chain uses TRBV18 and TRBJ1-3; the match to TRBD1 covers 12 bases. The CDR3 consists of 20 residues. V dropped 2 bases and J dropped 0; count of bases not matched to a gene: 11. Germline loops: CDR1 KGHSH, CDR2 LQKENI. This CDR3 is CASSPKSKGQGATSGNTIYF. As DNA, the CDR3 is TGTGCCAGCTCACCAAAGTCCAAGGGACAGGGGGCCACCTCTGGAAACACCATATATTTT.

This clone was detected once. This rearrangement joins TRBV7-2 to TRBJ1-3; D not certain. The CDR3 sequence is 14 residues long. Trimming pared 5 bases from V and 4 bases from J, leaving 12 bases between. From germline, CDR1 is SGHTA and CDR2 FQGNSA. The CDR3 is CASSQMAYGNTIYF. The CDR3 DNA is TGTGCCAGCAGCCAGATGGCGTACGGAAACACCATATATTTT.

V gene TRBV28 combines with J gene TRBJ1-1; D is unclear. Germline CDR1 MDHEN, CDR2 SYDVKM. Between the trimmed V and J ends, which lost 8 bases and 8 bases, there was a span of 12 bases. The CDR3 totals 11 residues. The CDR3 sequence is CASLFRAEAFF. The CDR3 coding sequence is TGTGCCAGCCTGTTCCGGGCAGAAGCTTTCTTT.

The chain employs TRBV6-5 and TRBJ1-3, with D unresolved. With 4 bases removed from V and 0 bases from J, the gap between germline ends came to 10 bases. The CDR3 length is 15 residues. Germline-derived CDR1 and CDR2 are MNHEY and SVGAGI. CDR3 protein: CASSLTASSGNTIYF. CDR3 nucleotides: TGTGCCAGCAGTTTAACAGCCTCCTCTGGAAACACCATATATTTT.